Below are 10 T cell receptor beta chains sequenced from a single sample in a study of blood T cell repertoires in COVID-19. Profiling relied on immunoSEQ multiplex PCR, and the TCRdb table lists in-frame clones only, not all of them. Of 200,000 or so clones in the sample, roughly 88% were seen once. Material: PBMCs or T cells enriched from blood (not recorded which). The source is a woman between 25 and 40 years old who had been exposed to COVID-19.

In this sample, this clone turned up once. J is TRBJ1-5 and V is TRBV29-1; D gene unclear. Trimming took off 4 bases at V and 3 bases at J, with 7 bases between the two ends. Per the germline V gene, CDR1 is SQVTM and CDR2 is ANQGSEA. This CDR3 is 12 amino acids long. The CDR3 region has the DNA TGCAGCGTTGGTTCTTCCAATCAGCCCCAGCATTTT. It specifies CSVGSSNQPQHF.

The CDR3 loop reads CASRGATGVAKNIQYF. As DNA, the CDR3 is TGTGCCAGCAGGGGCGCCACAGGAGTAGCCAAAAACATTCAGTACTTC. V is TRBV28 and J is TRBJ2-4; the D gene is possibly TRBD1 (5 bases). V lost 6 bases and J lost 0, with 15 bases in between. CDR3 length: 16 residues. The germline V gene has CDR1 MDHEN and CDR2 SYDVKM.

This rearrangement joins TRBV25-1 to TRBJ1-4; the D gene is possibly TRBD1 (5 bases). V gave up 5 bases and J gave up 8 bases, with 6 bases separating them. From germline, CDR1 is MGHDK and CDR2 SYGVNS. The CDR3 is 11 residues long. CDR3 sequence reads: CASSNREKLFF. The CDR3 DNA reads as TGTGCCAGCAGTAACAGGGAAAAACTGTTTTTT.

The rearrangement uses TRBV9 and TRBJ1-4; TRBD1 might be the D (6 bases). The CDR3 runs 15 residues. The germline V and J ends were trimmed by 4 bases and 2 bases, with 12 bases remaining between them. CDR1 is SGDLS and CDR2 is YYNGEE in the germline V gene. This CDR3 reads CASSPRGATNEKLFF. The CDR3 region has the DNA TGTGCCAGCAGCCCTCGGGGGGCGACTAATGAAAAACTGTTTTTT.

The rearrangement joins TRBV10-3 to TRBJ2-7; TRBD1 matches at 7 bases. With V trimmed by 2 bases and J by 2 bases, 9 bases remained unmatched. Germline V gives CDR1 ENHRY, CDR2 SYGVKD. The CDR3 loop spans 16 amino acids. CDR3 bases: TGTGCCATCAGTGAGCCAACAGGGGATCATCCCTACGAGCAGTACTTC. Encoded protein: CAISEPTGDHPYEQYF.

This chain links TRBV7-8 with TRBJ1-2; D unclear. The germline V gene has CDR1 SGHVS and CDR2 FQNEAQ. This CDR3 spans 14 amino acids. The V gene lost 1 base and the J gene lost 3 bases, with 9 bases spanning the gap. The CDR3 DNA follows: TGTGCCAGCAGCTTAGGAGGGAAAGACTATGGCTACACCTTC. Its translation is CASSLGGKDYGYTF.

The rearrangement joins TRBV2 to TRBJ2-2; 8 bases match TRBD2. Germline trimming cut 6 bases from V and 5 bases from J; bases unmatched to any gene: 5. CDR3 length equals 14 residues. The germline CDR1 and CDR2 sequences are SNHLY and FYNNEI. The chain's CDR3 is CASRSGLVTGELFF. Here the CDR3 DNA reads TGTGCCAGCAGATCGGGACTAGTAACCGGGGAGCTGTTTTTT.

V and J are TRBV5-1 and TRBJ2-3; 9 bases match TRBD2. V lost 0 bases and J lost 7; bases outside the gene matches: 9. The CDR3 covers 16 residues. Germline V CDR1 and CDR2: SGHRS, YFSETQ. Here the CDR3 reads CASSLAESTSGYTQYF. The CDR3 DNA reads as TGCGCCAGCAGCTTGGCCGAGTCGACTAGCGGATATACGCAGTATTTT.

For the CDR3, the DNA is TGTGCCAGTAGTCCATCACGGGAGAAATATGGCTACACCTTC. It translates to CASSPSREKYGYTF. The chain is built from TRBV19 and TRBJ1-2; D gene uncertain. This CDR3 has 14 residues. V lost 5 bases, J lost 5 bases, and 15 bases lay in between. Germline CDR1 and CDR2: LNHDA and SQIVND (reference sequence).

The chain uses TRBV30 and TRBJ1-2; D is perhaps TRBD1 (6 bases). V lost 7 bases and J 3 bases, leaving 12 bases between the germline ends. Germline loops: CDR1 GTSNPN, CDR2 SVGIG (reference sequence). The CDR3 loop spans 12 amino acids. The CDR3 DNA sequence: TGTGCCTCCTCACAGGGAGACTATGGCTACACCTTC. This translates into CASSQGDYGYTF.